The rows below give T cell receptor beta chains drawn from one sample of a study of PD-1 blockade in classical Hodgkin lymphoma. The method was immunoSEQ multiplex PCR; TCRdb's version includes in-frame clones alone and lacks a portion of them. Seen here are some 13,000 clones, roughly 80% observed once, and the top ten hold 0.93%. Material: CD4+ T cells from blood, obtained before the fourth cycle of nivolumab. These receptors all stem from a human donor with classical Hodgkin lymphoma. CDR3s include the opening cysteine and the closing phenylalanine or tryptophan. Each record gives: V gene, J gene, clone size, D gene, CDR3 protein, CDR3 DNA. D genes are given only for firm matches. The size of a clone is reported for some rows only, either as once, few or many, or as a class for expanded clones.

V: TRBV4-3
J: TRBJ2-3
size: NA
D: NA
CDR3: CASSQDGTDTQYF
DNA: TGCGCCAGCAGCCAAGACGGCACAGATACGCAGTATTTT

V: TRBV28
J: TRBJ1-1
size: once
D: NA
CDR3: CASSLYRDEAFF
DNA: TGTGCCAGCAGTCTTTACAGGGATGAAGCTTTCTTT

V: TRBV7-9
J: TRBJ1-1
size: NA
D: NA
CDR3: CASSLGGSGRNTEAFF
DNA: TGTGCCAGCAGCTTAGGAGGTTCAGGTCGGAACACTGAAGCTTTCTTT

V: TRBV7-9
J: TRBJ2-7
size: NA
D: NA
CDR3: CASSLGTFPYEQYF
DNA: TGTGCCAGCAGCTTAGGGACATTCCCCTACGAGCAGTACTTC

V: TRBV11-2
J: TRBJ2-5
size: NA
D: TRBD2
CDR3: CASSATSGGAPTQYF
DNA: TGTGCCAGCAGCGCGACTAGCGGGGGGGCCCCAACCCAGTACTTC

V: TRBV7-2
J: TRBJ1-5
size: few
D: NA
CDR3: CASSPGAADQPQHF
DNA: TGTGCCAGCAGCCCTGGGGCAGCGGATCAGCCCCAGCATTTT

V: TRBV10-3
J: TRBJ2-4
size: NA
D: NA
CDR3: CAISEGQGMVKNIQYF
DNA: TGTGCCATCAGTGAGGGTCAGGGAATGGTTAAAAACATTCAGTACTTC

V: TRBV5-5
J: TRBJ1-2
size: NA
D: TRBD1
CDR3: CASSGGTVANYGYTF
DNA: TGTGCCAGCAGCGGGGGGACAGTAGCTAACTATGGCTACACCTTC

V: TRBV30
J: TRBJ1-6
size: NA
D: TRBD1
CDR3: CAWSLPGQWDSYNSPLHF
DNA: TGTGCCTGGAGCCTCCCGGGACAGTGGGACTCCTATAATTCACCCCTCCACTTT

V: TRBV5-1
J: TRBJ2-1
size: NA
D: NA
CDR3: CASSLEGNEQFF
DNA: TGCGCCAGCAGCCTCGAGGGAAATGAGCAGTTCTTC

V: TRBV11-2
J: TRBJ2-7
size: once
D: TRBD2
CDR3: CASSKTSGVYEQYF
DNA: TGTGCCAGCAGCAAGACTAGCGGAGTTTACGAGCAGTACTTC

V: TRBV7-8
J: TRBJ1-5
size: NA
D: TRBD1
CDR3: CASSPGQGNQPQHF
DNA: TGTGCCAGCAGCCCGGGACAGGGGAATCAGCCCCAGCATTTT

V: TRBV7-8
J: TRBJ1-4
size: NA
D: NA
CDR3: CASSRTQATNEKLFF
DNA: TGTGCCAGCAGCCGCACTCAGGCAACTAATGAAAAACTGTTTTTT

V: TRBV7-9
J: TRBJ1-2
size: medium-sized
D: TRBD1
CDR3: CASSSATGEGYTF
DNA: TGTGCCAGCAGCTCCGCGACAGGGGAAGGCTACACCTTC

V: TRBV7-6
J: TRBJ1-2
size: NA
D: TRBD1
CDR3: CASSLSPGQRSNYGYTF
DNA: TGTGCCAGCAGCTTATCGCCGGGACAGCGCTCTAACTATGGCTACACCTTC

V: TRBV7-6
J: TRBJ1-4
size: once
D: NA
CDR3: CASSAGTGEKLFF
DNA: TGTGCCAGCAGCGCAGGTACGGGCGAAAAACTGTTTTTT

V: TRBV7-2
J: TRBJ2-7
size: NA
D: NA
CDR3: CASSLPWDGLYYEQYF
DNA: TGTGCCAGCAGCCTTCCGTGGGACGGCCTTTACTACGAGCAGTACTTC